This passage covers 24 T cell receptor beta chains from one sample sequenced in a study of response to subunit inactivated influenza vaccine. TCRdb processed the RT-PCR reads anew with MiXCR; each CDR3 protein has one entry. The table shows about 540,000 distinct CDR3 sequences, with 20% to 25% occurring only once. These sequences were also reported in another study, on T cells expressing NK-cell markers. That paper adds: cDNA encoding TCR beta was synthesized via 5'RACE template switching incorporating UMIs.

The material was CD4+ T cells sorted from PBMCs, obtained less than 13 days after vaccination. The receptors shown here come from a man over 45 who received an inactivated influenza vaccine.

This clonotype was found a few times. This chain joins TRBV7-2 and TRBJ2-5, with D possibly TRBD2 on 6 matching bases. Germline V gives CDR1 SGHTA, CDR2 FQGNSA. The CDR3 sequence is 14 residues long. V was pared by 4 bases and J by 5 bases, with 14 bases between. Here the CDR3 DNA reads TGTGCCAGCAGCTCGGGACTGCAAGGGGAGACCCAGTACTTC. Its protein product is CASSSGLQGETQYF.

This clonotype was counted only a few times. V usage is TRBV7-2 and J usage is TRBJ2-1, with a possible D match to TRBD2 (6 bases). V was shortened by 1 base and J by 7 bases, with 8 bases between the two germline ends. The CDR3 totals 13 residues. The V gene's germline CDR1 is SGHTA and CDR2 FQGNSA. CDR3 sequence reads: CASSLGTKNEQFF. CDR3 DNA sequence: TGTGCCAGCAGCTTAGGGACTAAGAATGAGCAGTTCTTC. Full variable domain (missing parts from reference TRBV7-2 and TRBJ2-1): GAGVSQSPSNKVTEKGKDVELRCDPISGHTALYWYRQSLGQGLEFLIYFQGNSAPDKSGLPSDRFSAERTGGSVSTLTIQRTQQEDSAVYLCASSLGTKNEQFFGPGTRLTVL.

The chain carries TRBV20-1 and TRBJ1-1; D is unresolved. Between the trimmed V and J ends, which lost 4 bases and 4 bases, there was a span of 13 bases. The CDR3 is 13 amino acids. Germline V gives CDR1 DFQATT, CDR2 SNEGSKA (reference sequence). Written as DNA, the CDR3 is TGCAGTGCTAAAGGCCGGGTGGCCACTGAAGCTTTCTTT. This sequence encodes CSAKGRVATEAFF.

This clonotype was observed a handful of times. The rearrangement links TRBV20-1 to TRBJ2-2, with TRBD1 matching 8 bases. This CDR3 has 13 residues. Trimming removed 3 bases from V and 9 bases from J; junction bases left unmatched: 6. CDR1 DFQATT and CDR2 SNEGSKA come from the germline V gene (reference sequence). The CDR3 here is CSARGQGARELFF. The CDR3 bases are TGCAGTGCTAGGGGGCAGGGGGCAAGGGAGCTGTTTTTT.

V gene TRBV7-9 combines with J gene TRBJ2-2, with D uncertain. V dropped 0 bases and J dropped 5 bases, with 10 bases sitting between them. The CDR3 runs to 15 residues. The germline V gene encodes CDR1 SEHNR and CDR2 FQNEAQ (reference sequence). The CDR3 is CASSLALTRTGELFF. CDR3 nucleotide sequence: TGTGCCAGCAGCTTAGCGTTAACGAGGACCGGGGAGCTGTTTTTT.

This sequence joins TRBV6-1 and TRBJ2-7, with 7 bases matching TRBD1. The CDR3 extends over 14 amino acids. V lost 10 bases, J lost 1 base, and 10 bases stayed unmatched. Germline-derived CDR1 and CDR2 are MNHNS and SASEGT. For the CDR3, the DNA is TGTGCCACCTTAAAACCGGGACAGTCCTACGAGCAGTACTTC. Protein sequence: CATLKPGQSYEQYF.

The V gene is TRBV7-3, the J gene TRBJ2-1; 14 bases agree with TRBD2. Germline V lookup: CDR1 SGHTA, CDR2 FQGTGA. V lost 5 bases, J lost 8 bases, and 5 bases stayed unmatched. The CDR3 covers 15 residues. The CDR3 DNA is TGTGCCAGCAGCATGACTAGCGGGAGGGCCTATGAGCAGTTCTTC. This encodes CASSMTSGRAYEQFF.

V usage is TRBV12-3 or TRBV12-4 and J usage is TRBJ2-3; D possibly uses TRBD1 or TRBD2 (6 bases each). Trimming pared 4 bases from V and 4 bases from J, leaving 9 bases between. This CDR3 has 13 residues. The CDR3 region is CASSSGGSDTQYF. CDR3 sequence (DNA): TGTGCCAGCAGTTCCGGGGGCTCAGATACGCAGTATTTT.

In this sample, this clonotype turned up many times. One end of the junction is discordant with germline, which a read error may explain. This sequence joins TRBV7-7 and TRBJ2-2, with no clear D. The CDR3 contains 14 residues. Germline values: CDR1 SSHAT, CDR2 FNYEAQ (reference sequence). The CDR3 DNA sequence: TGTGCTAGCAGCCCCTCCCGGAGCACCGGGGAGCTGTTTTTT. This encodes CASSPSRSTGELFF.

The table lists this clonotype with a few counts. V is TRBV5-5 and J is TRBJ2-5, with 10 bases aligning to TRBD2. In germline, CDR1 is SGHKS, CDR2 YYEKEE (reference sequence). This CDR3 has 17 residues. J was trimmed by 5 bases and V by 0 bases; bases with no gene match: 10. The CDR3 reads CASSLGRSGGAWETQYF. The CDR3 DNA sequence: TGTGCCAGCAGCTTGGGTCGGAGCGGGGGGGCATGGGAGACCCAGTACTTC.

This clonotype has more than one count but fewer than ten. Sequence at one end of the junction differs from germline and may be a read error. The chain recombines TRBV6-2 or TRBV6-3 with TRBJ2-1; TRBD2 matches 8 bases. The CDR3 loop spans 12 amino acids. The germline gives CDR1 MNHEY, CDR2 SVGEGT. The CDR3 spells CVSSYPAGVNFF. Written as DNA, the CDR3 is TGTGTCAGCAGTTACCCAGCGGGAGTCAATTTCTTC.

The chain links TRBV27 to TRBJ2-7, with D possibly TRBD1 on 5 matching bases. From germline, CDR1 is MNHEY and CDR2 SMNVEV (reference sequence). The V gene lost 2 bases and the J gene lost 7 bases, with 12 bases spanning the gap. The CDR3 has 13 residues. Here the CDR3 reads CASSLRAGREQYF. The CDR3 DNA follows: TGTGCCAGCAGTTTACGGGCAGGGCGGGAGCAGTACTTC.

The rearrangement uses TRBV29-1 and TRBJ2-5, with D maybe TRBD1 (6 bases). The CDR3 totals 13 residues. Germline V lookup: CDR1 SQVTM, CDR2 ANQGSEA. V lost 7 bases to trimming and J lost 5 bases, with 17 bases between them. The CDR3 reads CSGSYRVQETQYF. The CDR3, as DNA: TGCAGCGGTTCTTACAGGGTTCAGGAGACCCAGTACTTC.

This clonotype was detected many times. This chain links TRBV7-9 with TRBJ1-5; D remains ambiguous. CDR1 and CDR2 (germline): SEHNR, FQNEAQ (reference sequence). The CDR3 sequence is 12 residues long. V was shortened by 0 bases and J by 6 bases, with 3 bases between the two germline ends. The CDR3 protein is CASSLASQPQHF. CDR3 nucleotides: TGTGCCAGCAGCTTAGCAAGTCAGCCCCAGCATTTT.

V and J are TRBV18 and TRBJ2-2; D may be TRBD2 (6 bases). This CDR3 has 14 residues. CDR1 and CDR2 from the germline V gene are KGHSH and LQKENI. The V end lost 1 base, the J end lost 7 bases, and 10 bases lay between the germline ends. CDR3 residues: CASSPRRGSGELFF. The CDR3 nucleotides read TGTGCCAGCTCACCACGGAGGGGTAGCGGGGAGCTGTTTTTT.

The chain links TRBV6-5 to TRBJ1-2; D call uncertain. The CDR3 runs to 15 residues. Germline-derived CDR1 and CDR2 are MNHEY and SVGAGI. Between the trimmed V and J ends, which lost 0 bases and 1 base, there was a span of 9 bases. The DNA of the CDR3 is TGTGCCAGCAGTTACTCGAGGAATAGTAACTATGGCTACACCTTC. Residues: CASSYSRNSNYGYTF.

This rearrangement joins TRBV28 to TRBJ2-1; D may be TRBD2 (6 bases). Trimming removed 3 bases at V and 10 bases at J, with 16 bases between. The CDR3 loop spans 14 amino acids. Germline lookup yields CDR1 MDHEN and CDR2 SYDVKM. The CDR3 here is CASSLYSAGMEQFF. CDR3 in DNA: TGTGCCAGCAGTTTGTATTCGGCGGGAATGGAGCAGTTCTTC.

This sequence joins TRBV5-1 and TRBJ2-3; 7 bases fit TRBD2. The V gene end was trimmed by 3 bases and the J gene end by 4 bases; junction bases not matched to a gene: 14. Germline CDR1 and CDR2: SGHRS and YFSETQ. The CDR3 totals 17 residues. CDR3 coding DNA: TGCGCCAGCAGCTCCTTGAGACGAAGCGGGGCTGCAGATACGCAGTATTTT. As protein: CASSSLRRSGAADTQYF.

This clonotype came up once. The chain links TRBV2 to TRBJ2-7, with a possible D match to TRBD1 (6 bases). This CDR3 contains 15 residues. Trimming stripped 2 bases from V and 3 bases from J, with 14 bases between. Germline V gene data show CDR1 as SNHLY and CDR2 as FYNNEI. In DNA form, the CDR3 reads TGTGCCAGCAGTGAATTGGTGGACAGAGACTACGAGCAGTACTTC. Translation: CASSELVDRDYEQYF.

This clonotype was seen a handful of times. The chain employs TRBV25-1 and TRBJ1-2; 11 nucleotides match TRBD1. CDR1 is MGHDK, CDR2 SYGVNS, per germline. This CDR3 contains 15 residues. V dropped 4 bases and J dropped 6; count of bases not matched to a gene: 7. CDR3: CASSGTGGYVDGYTF. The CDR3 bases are TGTGCCAGCAGTGGGACAGGGGGCTATGTCGATGGCTACACCTTC.

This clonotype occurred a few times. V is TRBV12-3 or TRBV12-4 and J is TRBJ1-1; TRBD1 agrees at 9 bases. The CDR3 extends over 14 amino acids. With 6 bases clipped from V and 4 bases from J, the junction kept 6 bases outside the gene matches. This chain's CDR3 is CASSPTGGITEAFF. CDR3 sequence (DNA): TGTGCCAGCAGCCCGACAGGGGGTATCACTGAAGCTTTCTTT.

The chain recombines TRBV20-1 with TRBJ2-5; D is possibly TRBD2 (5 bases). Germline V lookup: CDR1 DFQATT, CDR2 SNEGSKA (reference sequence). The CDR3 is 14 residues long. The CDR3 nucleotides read TGCAGCAGTGCTAGGGTACTAGAGGGAGAGACCCAGTACTTC. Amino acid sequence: CSSARVLEGETQYF.

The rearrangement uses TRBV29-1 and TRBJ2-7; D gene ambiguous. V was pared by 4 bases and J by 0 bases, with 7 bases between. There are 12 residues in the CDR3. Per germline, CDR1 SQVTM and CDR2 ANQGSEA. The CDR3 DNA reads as TGCAGCGTTGTTGTTAACTCCTACGAGCAGTACTTC. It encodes CSVVVNSYEQYF.

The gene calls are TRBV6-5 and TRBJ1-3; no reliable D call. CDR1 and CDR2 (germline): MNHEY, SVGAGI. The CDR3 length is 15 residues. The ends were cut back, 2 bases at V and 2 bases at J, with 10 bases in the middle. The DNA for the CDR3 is TGTGCCAGCAGTTACCGCCTTTCAACTGGAAACACCATATATTTT. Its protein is CASSYRLSTGNTIYF.